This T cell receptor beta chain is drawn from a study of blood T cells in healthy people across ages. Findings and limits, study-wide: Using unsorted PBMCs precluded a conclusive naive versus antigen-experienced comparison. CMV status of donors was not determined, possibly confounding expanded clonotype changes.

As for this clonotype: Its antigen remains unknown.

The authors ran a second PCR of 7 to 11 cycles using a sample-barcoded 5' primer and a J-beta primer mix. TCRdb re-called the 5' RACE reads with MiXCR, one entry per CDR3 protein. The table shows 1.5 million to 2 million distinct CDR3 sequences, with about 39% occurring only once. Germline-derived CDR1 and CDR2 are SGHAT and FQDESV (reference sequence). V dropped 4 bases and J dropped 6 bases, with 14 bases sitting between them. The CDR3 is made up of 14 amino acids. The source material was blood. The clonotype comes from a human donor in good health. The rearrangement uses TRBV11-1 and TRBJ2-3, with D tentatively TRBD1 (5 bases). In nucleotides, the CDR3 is TGTGCCAGCAGCTATGGACGATCAGGGGATACGCAGTATTTT. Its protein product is CASSYGRSGDTQYF.